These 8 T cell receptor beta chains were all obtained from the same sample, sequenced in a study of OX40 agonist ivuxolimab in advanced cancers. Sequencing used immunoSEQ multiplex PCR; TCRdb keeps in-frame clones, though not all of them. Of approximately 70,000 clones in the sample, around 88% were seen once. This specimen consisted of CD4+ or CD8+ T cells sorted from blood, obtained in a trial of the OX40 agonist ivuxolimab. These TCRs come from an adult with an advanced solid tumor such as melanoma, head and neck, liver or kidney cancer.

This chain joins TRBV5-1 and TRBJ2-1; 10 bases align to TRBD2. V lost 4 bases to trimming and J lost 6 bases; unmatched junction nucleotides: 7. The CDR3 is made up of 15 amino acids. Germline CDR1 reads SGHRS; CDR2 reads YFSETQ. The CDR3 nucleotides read TGCGCCAGCAGCCCGGGACTAGCGCCCTCCAATGAGCAGTTCTTC. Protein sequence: CASSPGLAPSNEQFF.

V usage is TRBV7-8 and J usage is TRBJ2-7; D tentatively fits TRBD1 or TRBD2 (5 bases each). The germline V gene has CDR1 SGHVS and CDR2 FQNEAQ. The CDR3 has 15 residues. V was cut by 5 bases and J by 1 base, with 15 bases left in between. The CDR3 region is CASSLTRGESYEQYF. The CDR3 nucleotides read TGTGCCAGCAGCCTGACGAGGGGTGAATCCTACGAGCAGTACTTC.

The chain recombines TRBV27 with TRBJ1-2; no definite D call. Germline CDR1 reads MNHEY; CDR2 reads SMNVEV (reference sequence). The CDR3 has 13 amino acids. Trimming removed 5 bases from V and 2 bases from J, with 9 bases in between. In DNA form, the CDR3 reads TGTGCCAGCAGTCCTCCGGGGAACTATGGCTACACCTTC. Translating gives CASSPPGNYGYTF.

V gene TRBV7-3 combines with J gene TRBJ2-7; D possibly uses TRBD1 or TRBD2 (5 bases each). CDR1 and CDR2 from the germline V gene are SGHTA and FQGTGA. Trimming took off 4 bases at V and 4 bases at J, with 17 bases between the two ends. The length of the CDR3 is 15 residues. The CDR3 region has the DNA TGTGCCAGCAGCTCGATCCCGGGACCGGAATACGAGCAGTACTTC. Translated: CASSSIPGPEYEQYF.

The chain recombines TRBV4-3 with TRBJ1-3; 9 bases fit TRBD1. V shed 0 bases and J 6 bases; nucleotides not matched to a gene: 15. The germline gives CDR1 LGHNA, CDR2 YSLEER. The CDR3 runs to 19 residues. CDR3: CASSQDLGTGLIHTNTIYF. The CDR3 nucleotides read TGCGCCAGCAGCCAAGATTTAGGGACAGGGTTGATCCATACAAACACCATATATTTT.

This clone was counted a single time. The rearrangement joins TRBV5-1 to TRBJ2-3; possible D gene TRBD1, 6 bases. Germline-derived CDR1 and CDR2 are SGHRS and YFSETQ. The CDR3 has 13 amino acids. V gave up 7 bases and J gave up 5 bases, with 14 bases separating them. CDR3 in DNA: TGCGCCAGCCAAACAGGGTTACGAGATACGCAGTATTTT. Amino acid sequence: CASQTGLRDTQYF.

CDR3 sequence reads: CASSIAGGAGANVLTF. The CDR3 region has the DNA TGTGCCAGTAGTATAGCGGGGGGTGCTGGGGCCAACGTCCTGACTTTC. V and J are TRBV19 and TRBJ2-6, with 7 bases matching TRBD2. Looked up from germline, CDR1 is LNHDA and CDR2 is SQIVND (reference sequence). The CDR3 spans 16 residues. J lost 2 bases, V lost 1 base, and 2 bases had no gene match.

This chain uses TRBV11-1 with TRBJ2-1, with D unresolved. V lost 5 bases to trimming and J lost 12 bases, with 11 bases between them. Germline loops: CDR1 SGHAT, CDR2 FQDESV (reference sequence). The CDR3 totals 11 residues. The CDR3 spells CASSPHETQFF. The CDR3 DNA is TGTGCCAGCAGCCCCCATGAGACGCAGTTCTTC.